The clone carrying this T cell receptor beta chain was detected a few times. Between the trimmed V and J ends, which lost 0 bases and 12 bases, there was a span of 18 bases. The germline CDR1 and CDR2 sequences are GTSNPN and SVGIG (reference sequence). The CDR3 runs to 14 residues. This specimen comes from a study of T cell repertoires in cytomegalovirus infection. Turning to the study itself: Indications of both CMV infection and matching HLA type were provided by public TCR beta signatures.

TCRdb reprocessed the reads via MiXCR and lists one record per CDR3 protein. The sample includes about 150,000 distinct CDR3 sequences, approximately 17% seen only once; the top ten take over 15%. The source of this sequence is a human donor in good health (CMV status not recorded). Some clones in this sample may be carry-over from other donors' samples. The sequencing input was CD8+ T cells from PBMCs. The V and J genes are TRBV30 and TRBJ1-5; no reliable D call. CDR3 in amino acids: CAWSVRGSSFLQHF. CDR3 sequence (DNA): TGTGCCTGGAGTGTACGAGGGAGTAGCTTTCTCCAGCATTTT.